The 32 T cell receptor beta chains given below trace back to one sample, sequenced in a study of OX40 agonist ivuxolimab in advanced cancers. The assay was immunoSEQ multiplex PCR, and TCRdb's table has in-frame clones only and misses some. Of 70,000 or so clones in the sample, approximately 90% were seen once. The sample here was CD4+ or CD8+ T cells sorted from blood, taken in a trial of the OX40 agonist ivuxolimab. The receptor source for this set is an adult with an advanced solid tumor such as melanoma, head and neck, liver or kidney cancer.

The rearrangement uses TRBV28 and TRBJ1-5; maybe TRBD1 (6 bases). V gave up 3 bases and J gave up 4 bases, with 16 bases separating them. The CDR3 covers 16 residues. Germline CDR1 MDHEN, CDR2 SYDVKM. The CDR3 DNA sequence: TGTGCCAGCAGTTTGGTGGGGAGGGGGTCGAATCAGCCCCAGCATTTT. Amino acid sequence: CASSLVGRGSNQPQHF.

The chain links TRBV19 to TRBJ2-5; D is unclear. V dropped 4 bases and J dropped 4 bases, with 7 bases sitting between them. The germline gives CDR1 LNHDA, CDR2 SQIVND (reference sequence). The CDR3 has 12 amino acids. The CDR3 spells CASSNGGETQYF. CDR3 coding DNA: TGTGCCAGTAGTAACGGCGGAGAGACCCAGTACTTC.

This rearrangement joins TRBV7-3 to TRBJ1-6, with no clear D. The ends were cut back, 5 bases at V and 3 bases at J, with 8 bases in the middle. This CDR3 has 14 residues. Germline V CDR1 and CDR2: SGHTA, FQGTGA. CDR3 region: CASSLGNYNSPLHF. DNA of the CDR3: TGTGCCAGCAGCCTCGGAAACTATAATTCACCCCTCCACTTT.

The chain carries TRBV6-1 and TRBJ1-1; maybe TRBD1 (5 bases). CDR3 length: 14 amino acids. The V gene's germline CDR1 is MNHNS and CDR2 SASEGT. As DNA, the CDR3 is TGTGCTTCTAGCCAGGCCAGGGTGGACACTGAAGCTTTCTTT. Amino acids: CASSQARVDTEAFF.

The chain couples TRBV10-2 to TRBJ1-1; D might be TRBD1 (5 bases). Germline CDR1 reads WSHSY; CDR2 reads SAAADI. CDR3 size: 14 residues. The ends were cut back, 4 bases at V and 0 bases at J, with 9 bases in the middle. For the CDR3, the DNA is TGCGCCAGCAGTGGAGGGGTTATGAACACTGAAGCTTTCTTT. It is translated as CASSGGVMNTEAFF.

V and J are TRBV7-3 and TRBJ2-2; D is uncertain. Trimming removed 1 base at V and 5 bases at J, with 14 bases between. The CDR3 covers 16 residues. Germline V CDR1 and CDR2: SGHTA, FQGTGA. For the CDR3, the DNA is TGTGCCAGCAGCTTAAATTATCCAGCCCTTACCGGGGAGCTGTTTTTT. Protein product: CASSLNYPALTGELFF.

The chain recombines TRBV30 with TRBJ1-6, with a weak D call TRBD1 (5 bases). The CDR3 sequence is 12 residues long. Germline lookup yields CDR1 GTSNPN and CDR2 SVGIG (reference sequence). Trimming took off 2 bases at V and 8 bases at J, with 7 bases between the two ends. The CDR3 loop is CAWSSRDSPLHF. The CDR3 DNA is TGTGCCTGGAGTTCCAGGGATTCACCCCTCCACTTT.

V and J are TRBV18 and TRBJ2-3; the D call may be TRBD1 or TRBD2 (5 bases each). Trimming pared 1 base from V and 4 bases from J, leaving 15 bases between. CDR1 KGHSH and CDR2 LQKENI come from the germline V gene. The CDR3 consists of 16 residues. The CDR3 loop reads CASSPRRDRGPDTQYF. CDR3 coding DNA: TGTGCCAGCTCACCACGTCGTGACCGGGGCCCAGATACGCAGTATTTT.

This clone was seen a handful of times. The identical CDR3 is also encoded by other nucleotide sequences in the sample. The rearrangement links TRBV5-1 to TRBJ1-2; D gene uncertain. Looked up from germline, CDR1 is SGHRS and CDR2 is YFSETQ. V lost 3 bases and J 8 bases, leaving 11 bases between the germline ends. CDR3 length: 12 residues. The CDR3 DNA follows: TGCGCCAGCAGCTCCCCCGGGTTGGGCTACACCTTC. The encoded protein is CASSSPGLGYTF.

The V gene is TRBV11-2, the J gene TRBJ1-2; D not resolved. The CDR3 length is 13 residues. Germline V gives CDR1 SGHAT, CDR2 FQNNGV. Trimming removed 7 bases at V and 4 bases at J, with 13 bases between. In nucleotides, the CDR3 is TGTGCCAGCACCTCCAGCGGGCCCTATGGCTACACCTTC. Translation: CASTSSGPYGYTF.

The chain carries TRBV18 and TRBJ2-1; 12 nucleotides align to TRBD2. The CDR3 is 16 residues long. V was pared by 0 bases and J by 8 bases, with 5 bases of the junction left unmatched. Germline CDR1 reads KGHSH; CDR2 reads LQKENI. The chain's CDR3 is CASSPPRTSGAHEQFF. CDR3 coding DNA: TGTGCCAGCTCACCACCCCGGACTAGCGGGGCCCATGAGCAGTTCTTC.

The V call is TRBV7-9, the J call TRBJ2-3, with TRBD2 matching over 7 bases. Per the germline V gene, CDR1 is SEHNR and CDR2 is FQNEAQ (reference sequence). The length of the CDR3 is 16 residues. V shed 1 base and J 5 bases; nucleotides not matched to a gene: 9. Here the CDR3 DNA reads TGTGCCAGCAGCTTAGGACCAGCGGGGACCGGAGATACGCAGTATTTT. As protein: CASSLGPAGTGDTQYF.

As for this clone: This sequence may be a read error, since a much larger clone differs from it by one base. J is TRBJ2-3 and V is TRBV2, with D unclear. The CDR3 is 12 residues long. Germline V gene data show CDR1 as SNHLY and CDR2 as FYNNEI. V gave up 6 bases and J gave up 0 bases, with 4 bases separating them. DNA for the CDR3: TGTGCCAGCAGCCCTAGCACAGATACGCAGTATTTT. Translated, it gives CASSPSTDTQYF.

This clone has only one observation. The V and J genes are TRBV6-1 and TRBJ1-6; D ambiguous. Deletions cut 2 bases from V and 10 bases from J, with 9 bases between. The CDR3 spans 13 residues. Germline CDR1 and CDR2: MNHNS and SASEGT. CDR3 amino acids: CASSEYMSSPLHF. In DNA form, the CDR3 reads TGTGCCAGCAGTGAATACATGTCCTCACCCCTCCACTTT.

In regard to this clone: One junction end disagrees with the germline gene, perhaps due to a read error. The genes are TRBV7-7 and TRBJ2-4; 14 nucleotides match TRBD2. The CDR3 loop spans 19 amino acids. The V gene's germline CDR1 is SSHAT and CDR2 FNYEAQ (reference sequence). This CDR3 reads CASSKKPTGTSGSGNIQYF. The CDR3 DNA reads as TGTGCTAGCAGCAAGAAACCAACCGGGACTAGCGGGAGTGGAAACATTCAGTACTTC.

This rearrangement joins TRBV6-6 to TRBJ1-2, with no clear D. V dropped 10 bases and J dropped 7 bases, with 19 bases sitting between them. Germline CDR1 MNHNY, CDR2 SVGAGI (reference sequence). The CDR3 totals 13 residues. Here the CDR3 reads CAIDTGSLGGYTF. As DNA, the CDR3 is TGTGCCATCGACACCGGATCTCTGGGTGGCTACACCTTC.

CDR3 protein: CASSLAGGGTTNEKLFF. The DNA of the CDR3 is TGCGCCAGCAGCTTGGCAGGGGGAGGCACAACTAATGAAAAACTGTTTTTT. The chain joins TRBV5-1 to TRBJ1-4, with 7 bases identical to TRBD1. The CDR3 has 17 residues. Germline trimming cut 0 bases from V and 0 bases from J; bases unmatched to any gene: 5. CDR1 and CDR2 from the germline V gene are SGHRS and YFSETQ.

This chain links TRBV19 with TRBJ2-3, with D possibly matching TRBD1 (6 bases). The CDR3 is made up of 18 amino acids. The germline V gene encodes CDR1 LNHDA and CDR2 SQIVND (reference sequence). The V gene lost 0 bases and the J gene lost 6 bases, with 22 bases spanning the gap. The CDR3 coding sequence is TGTGCCAGTAGTATAGATCCGTTTGGGACACCCCTGAGGGATACGCAGTATTTT. Translation: CASSIDPFGTPLRDTQYF.

The rearrangement uses TRBV28 and TRBJ2-5; maybe TRBD2 (5 bases). Between the trimmed V and J ends, which lost 5 bases and 2 bases, there was a span of 6 bases. CDR1 is MDHEN and CDR2 is SYDVKM in the germline V gene. This CDR3 has 12 residues. The CDR3 region is CASSEGQETQYF. CDR3 coding DNA: TGTGCCAGCAGTGAGGGTCAAGAGACCCAGTACTTC.

J is TRBJ1-6 and V is TRBV6-5; a possible D gene is TRBD1 (6 bases). The CDR3 spans 14 residues. CDR1 is MNHEY and CDR2 is SVGAGI in the germline V gene. V was clipped by 8 bases and J by 9 bases, with 17 bases between them. Written as DNA, the CDR3 is TGTGCCAGCCGATTCAGGACAGAGATTTCACCCCTCCACTTT. It translates to CASRFRTEISPLHF.

CDR3 amino acids: CASSLVSGAYEQYF. The CDR3 region has the DNA TGTGCCAGCAGCTTAGTTAGCGGGGCCTACGAGCAGTACTTC. This chain joins TRBV7-8 and TRBJ2-7, with 8 positions matching TRBD2. V shed 1 base and J 2 bases; nucleotides not matched to a gene: 1. Germline values: CDR1 SGHVS, CDR2 FQNEAQ. The CDR3 consists of 14 residues.

The chain is built from TRBV6-1 and TRBJ2-7; either TRBD1 or TRBD2 may fit D (5 bases each). Germline V gene data show CDR1 as MNHNS and CDR2 as SASEGT. Deletions cut 3 bases from V and 6 bases from J, with 15 bases between. The length of the CDR3 is 14 residues. CDR3 sequence (DNA): TGTGCCAGCAGTGACGGGGTCCGGGGCTCCGAGCAGTACTTC. Encoded protein: CASSDGVRGSEQYF.

The gene calls are TRBV2 and TRBJ2-7, with 13 bases lining up with TRBD2. Looked up from germline, CDR1 is SNHLY and CDR2 is FYNNEI. After removal of 6 bases from V and 2 bases from J, the junction contained 13 bases not matched to a gene. CDR3 size: 18 residues. The CDR3 region has the DNA TGTGCCAGCAGAAGAAAGGGGGGGACTAGCGGGGATACCTACGAGCAGTACTTC. Its translation is CASRRKGGTSGDTYEQYF.

This clone appeared a few times. The CDR3 sequence is CASSGGTEQYF. The CDR3 region has the DNA TGTGCCAGCAGTGGTGGGACCGAGCAGTACTTC. V usage is TRBV27 and J usage is TRBJ2-7; TRBD1 or TRBD2 may be the D gene (5 bases each). The length of the CDR3 is 11 residues. The germline V gene encodes CDR1 MNHEY and CDR2 SMNVEV (reference sequence). Trimming took off 5 bases at V and 6 bases at J, with 8 bases between the two ends.

The V and J genes are TRBV5-1 and TRBJ2-3; D uncertain. The CDR3 is made up of 14 amino acids. V shed 4 bases and J shed 14 bases, with 23 bases lying between them. Looked up from germline, CDR1 is SGHRS and CDR2 is YFSETQ. Here the CDR3 DNA reads TGCGCCAGCAGCCCCGTCGAAGGTGGGAAGATTCCGTATTTT. As protein: CASSPVEGGKIPYF.

Only a few counts were recorded for this clone. The CDR3 loop is CASSSDRVDSPLHF. The CDR3 DNA reads as TGTGCCAGCAGTTCTGACAGGGTGGATTCACCCCTCCACTTT. This chain connects TRBV6-1 to TRBJ1-6; 7 bases line up with TRBD1. The V segment lost 5 bases and the J segment 8 bases; nucleotides outside the gene matches: 6. Germline V gives CDR1 MNHNS, CDR2 SASEGT. The CDR3 has 14 residues.

The chain combines TRBV18 with TRBJ2-4, with TRBD1 identical over 10 bases. The CDR3 extends over 14 amino acids. Germline CDR1 reads KGHSH; CDR2 reads LQKENI. V was clipped by 1 base and J by 7 bases; unmatched bases: 1. Here the CDR3 DNA reads TGTGCCAGCTCACCACGACAGGGGGCCAACATTCAGTACTTC. Its protein is CASSPRQGANIQYF.

The chain joins TRBV5-1 to TRBJ2-3, with 15 bases matching TRBD2. The CDR3 totals 17 residues. Trimming removed 4 bases from V and 4 bases from J; junction bases left unmatched: 7. Per the germline V gene, CDR1 is SGHRS and CDR2 is YFSETQ. CDR3 coding DNA: TGCGCCAGCAGCCGAGGACTAGCGGGGGGGCCGGCAGATACGCAGTATTTT. Translated, it gives CASSRGLAGGPADTQYF. The full variable domain, in which reference TRBV5-1 and TRBJ2-3 provide the parts outside the CDR3, is KAGVTQTPRYLIKTRGQQVTLSCSPISGHRSVSWYQQTPGQGLQFLFEYFSETQRNKGNFPGRFSGRQFSNSRSEMNVSTLELGDSALYLCASSRGLAGGPADTQYFGPGTRLTVL.

This chain links TRBV5-6 with TRBJ2-3; 8 bases map to TRBD2. The length of the CDR3 is 15 residues. Trimming cost V 2 bases and J 2 bases; bases outside gene matches: 4. In germline, CDR1 is SGHDT, CDR2 YYEEEE. In nucleotides, the CDR3 is TGTGCCAGCAGCTTCCTAGCGGGTGACACAGATACGCAGTATTTT. Amino acid sequence: CASSFLAGDTDTQYF.

This rearrangement joins TRBV9 to TRBJ2-1; a possible D gene is TRBD1 (7 bases). Looked up from germline, CDR1 is SGDLS and CDR2 is YYNGEE. The germline V and J ends were trimmed by 7 bases and 2 bases, with 13 bases remaining between them. CDR3 length: 14 residues. CDR3 bases: TGTGCCAGCGCCAGGGGGGAAACCTACAATGAGCAGTTCTTC. It translates to CASARGETYNEQFF.

This clone was found once. The V call is TRBV7-2, the J call TRBJ1-5; 7 bases map to TRBD1. Trimming took 4 bases from V and 6 from J; bases not matched to a gene: 3. Germline V CDR1 and CDR2: SGHTA, FQGNSA. This CDR3 has 13 amino acids. As DNA, the CDR3 is TGTGCCAGCAGCTCACAGGGGTTTCAGCCCCAGCATTTT. It is translated as CASSSQGFQPQHF. The whole variable domain, remainder taken from reference TRBV7-2 and TRBJ1-5, is GAGVSQSPSNKVTEKGKDVELRCDPISGHTALYWYRQSLGQGLEFLIYFQGNSAPDKSGLPSDRFSAERTGGSVSTLTIQRTQQEDSAVYLCASSSQGFQPQHFGDGTRLSIL.

A single count supports this clone. The V and J genes are TRBV5-4 and TRBJ2-3; weak D call: TRBD1 (6 bases). CDR1 is SGHNT, CDR2 YYREEE, per germline (reference sequence). The CDR3 sequence is 14 residues long. The germline V and J ends were trimmed by 0 bases and 4 bases, with 9 bases remaining between them. Here the CDR3 DNA reads TGTGCCAGCAGCTTGGCGACAGGTGCAGATACGCAGTATTTT. It codes for CASSLATGADTQYF.